These 8 T cell receptor beta chains were sequenced from one sample in a study of T cells in Graves' hyperthyroidism and ophthalmopathy. TCR beta CDR3 sequences were amplified from RNA transcripts. The primer set for the first-round RT-PCR of the TCR CDR3 was HTBI. TCRdb ran MiXCR on the multiplex PCR reads and lists one entry per CDR3 protein. Among roughly 570,000 distinct CDR3 sequences listed, roughly 50% were seen once. Sequencing was done on a sample of peripheral blood or thyroid tissue (not recorded which). Every receptor here comes from a woman between 18 and 29 years old with Graves' hyperthyroidism.

V usage is TRBV19 and J usage is TRBJ1-3; no clear D. Germline CDR1 is LNHDA and CDR2 is SQIVND (reference sequence). V dropped 4 bases and J dropped 8 bases, with 21 bases sitting between them. The CDR3 has 16 residues. The DNA of the CDR3 is TGTGCCAGTAGTACTGGACGGAGGCTCCAAGAGGACACCATATATTTT. This sequence encodes CASSTGRRLQEDTIYF.

V and J are TRBV29-1 and TRBJ1-4; D uncertain. Germline CDR1 reads SQVTM; CDR2 reads ANQGSEA. Trimming cost V 4 bases and J 3 bases, with 15 bases left between them. This CDR3 is built from 15 residues. The CDR3, as DNA: TGCAGCGTTGTAGGGAAAAGTGGAGCTAATGAAAAACTGTTTTTT. It specifies CSVVGKSGANEKLFF. The full variable domain, rest sourced from reference TRBV29-1 and TRBJ1-4, is SAVISQKPSRDICQRGTSLTIQCQVDSQVTMMFWYRQQPGQSLTLIATANQGSEATYESGFVIDKFPISRPNLTFSTLTVSNMSPEDSSIYLCSVVGKSGANEKLFFGSGTQLSVL.

This clonotype was detected only a few times. This chain joins TRBV29-1 and TRBJ2-5; TRBD2 might be the D (6 bases). Trimming pared 8 bases from V and 5 bases from J, leaving 21 bases between. The CDR3 has 14 residues. CDR1 is SQVTM, CDR2 ANQGSEA, per germline. The CDR3 DNA reads TGCAGCCCCGAGGAGGGTCCCAAAGAGGAGACCCAGTACTTC. As protein: CSPEEGPKEETQYF.

This clonotype was seen many times. The rearrangement links TRBV7-9 to TRBJ2-5, with 7 bases aligning to TRBD1. Germline V gene data show CDR1 as SEHNR and CDR2 as FQNEAQ (reference sequence). J gave up 5 bases and V 3 bases, and 18 bases lay outside the gene matches. The length of the CDR3 is 18 residues. This CDR3 is CASSLRTGTIRIRETQYF. The CDR3 nucleotides read TGTGCCAGCAGCTTGCGGACAGGAACAATACGAATACGGGAGACCCAGTACTTC. Full variable domain (outside the CDR3, taken from reference TRBV7-9 and TRBJ2-5): DTGVSQNPRHKITKRGQNVTFRCDPISEHNRLYWYRQTLGQGPEFLTYFQNEAQLEKSRLLSDRFSAERPKGSFSTLEIQRTEQGDSAMYLCASSLRTGTIRIRETQYFGPGTRLLVL.

V and J are TRBV2 and TRBJ2-7; the D is unclear. Germline CDR1 is SNHLY and CDR2 is FYNNEI. CDR3 length: 11 amino acids. V was pared by 5 bases and J by 6 bases, with 8 bases between. The DNA of the CDR3 is TGTGCCAGCAGTAACAAGGCCGAGCAGTACTTC. As protein: CASSNKAEQYF.

In this sample, this clonotype turned up many times. The chain combines TRBV20-1 with TRBJ1-2; D remains ambiguous. Germline lookup yields CDR1 DFQATT and CDR2 SNEGSKA (reference sequence). The V and J ends lost 1 base and 3 bases respectively, with 6 bases between them. The length of the CDR3 is 12 residues. The CDR3 spells CSARVSDYGYTF. The CDR3 bases are TGCAGTGCTAGAGTGTCGGACTATGGCTACACCTTC.

This clonotype was detected ten times or more. This chain connects TRBV29-1 to TRBJ2-7, with a tentative D call TRBD2 (5 bases). Trimming removed 8 bases at V and 3 bases at J, with 17 bases between. Germline V gene lookup returns CDR1 SQVTM and CDR2 ANQGSEA. The CDR3 is 13 residues long. The DNA for the CDR3 is TGCAGCTATACCCCGCCAGGACTCTACGAGCAGTACTTC. This gives the protein CSYTPPGLYEQYF.

The chain carries TRBV2 and TRBJ2-7, with D perhaps TRBD2 (5 bases). The CDR3 runs to 14 residues. CDR1 SNHLY and CDR2 FYNNEI come from the germline V gene. V was cut by 2 bases and J by 0 bases, with 8 bases left in between. The CDR3 loop reads CASSENGGSYEQYF. CDR3 bases: TGTGCCAGCAGTGAAAACGGAGGCTCCTACGAGCAGTACTTC.